This entry lists 22 T cell receptor beta chains sequenced from one sample in a study of T cell repertoires in cytomegalovirus infection. Each CDR3 protein is one row after TCRdb ran MiXCR on the reads. Altogether roughly 200,000 distinct CDR3 sequences are present, 15% to 20% being singletons, with the ten largest covering around 27%. Source material: CD8+ T cells from PBMCs. The source of these receptors is a human donor in good health (CMV status not recorded). Some clones in this sample may be carry-over from other donors' samples.

This clonotype was observed a handful of times. This rearrangement joins TRBV7-6 to TRBJ2-7; no clear D. Germline V CDR1 and CDR2: SGHVS, FNYEAQ. CDR3 size: 13 residues. V gave up 7 bases and J gave up 7 bases, with 17 bases separating them. In nucleotides, the CDR3 is TGTGCCAGCACCGTGTCAAGGGTCGGAGAGCAGTACTTC. This sequence encodes CASTVSRVGEQYF.

The CDR3 loop is CSARNQGNSPLHF. CDR3 bases: TGCAGTGCTAGAAATCAGGGGAATTCACCCCTCCACTTT. The chain links TRBV20-1 to TRBJ1-6, with a tentative D call TRBD1 (6 bases). Trimming removed 2 bases from V and 7 bases from J, with 9 bases in between. The CDR3 loop spans 13 amino acids. From germline, CDR1 is DFQATT and CDR2 SNEGSKA (reference sequence).

This clonotype occurred a few times. V and J are TRBV6-2 or TRBV6-3 and TRBJ1-1; 11 bases line up with TRBD1. The germline CDR1 and CDR2 sequences are MNHEY and SVGEGT. The CDR3 covers 15 residues. The V gene end was trimmed by 5 bases and the J gene end by 4 bases; junction bases not matched to a gene: 6. In DNA, the CDR3 is TGTGCCAGCAGTCGGACAGGGGGCGCGGGCACTGAAGCTTTCTTT. Its protein is CASSRTGGAGTEAFF.

This clonotype was picked up a small number of times. The chain couples TRBV12-3 or TRBV12-4 to TRBJ2-3, with 13 bases that match TRBD2. This CDR3 contains 17 residues. V trimming: 4 bases; J trimming: 3 bases; junction bases outside the gene matches: 7. CDR3 residues: CASSSGTSGVWTDTQYF. In DNA form, the CDR3 reads TGTGCCAGCAGTTCCGGGACTAGCGGGGTGTGGACAGATACGCAGTATTTT.

The chain carries TRBV7-2 and TRBJ2-7; 15 nucleotides agree with TRBD2. CDR1 SGHTA and CDR2 FQGNSA come from the germline V gene. The junction had 7 bases not matched to a gene; V was cut back by 2 bases and J by 5 bases. This CDR3 is 17 amino acids long. CDR3 protein: CASSLRRGLAGGHEQYF. The CDR3 bases are TGTGCCAGCAGCTTACGCCGCGGACTAGCGGGGGGGCACGAGCAGTACTTC.

This clonotype was seen only a few times. The rearrangement links TRBV6-2 or TRBV6-3 to TRBJ2-1; the match to TRBD1 covers 9 bases. The J segment lost 8 bases and the V segment lost 0 bases, leaving 5 bases of the junction unmatched. Germline CDR1 is MNHEY and CDR2 is SVGEGT. The CDR3 length is 15 residues. The CDR3 is CASSYSGTGIDEQFF. The CDR3 nucleotides read TGTGCCAGCAGTTACTCCGGGACAGGGATCGATGAGCAGTTCTTC.

This clonotype was picked up many times. The CDR3 region is CASSLVGGRYSGANVLTF. DNA of the CDR3: TGTGCCAGCAGCTTAGTGGGGGGGAGATACTCTGGGGCCAACGTCCTGACTTTC. The chain recombines TRBV7-2 with TRBJ2-6; TRBD2 agrees at 7 bases. With 1 base clipped from V and 0 bases from J, the junction kept 6 bases outside the gene matches. The CDR3 consists of 18 residues. The germline CDR1 and CDR2 sequences are SGHTA and FQGNSA. The entire variable domain, with the rest obtained from reference TRBV7-2 and TRBJ2-6, is as follows: GAGVSQSPSNKVTEKGKDVELRCDPISGHTALYWYRQSLGQGLEFLIYFQGNSAPDKSGLPSDRFSAERTGGSVSTLTIQRTQQEDSAVYLCASSLVGGRYSGANVLTFGAGSRLTVL.

This chain joins TRBV6-6 and TRBJ1-2; no clear D gene. CDR1 and CDR2 from the germline V gene are MNHNY and SVGAGI (reference sequence). V gave up 0 bases and J gave up 8 bases, with 4 bases separating them. The CDR3 has 11 amino acids. CDR3 sequence: CASSYSRGYTF. The CDR3 nucleotides are TGTGCCAGCAGTTACTCTAGGGGCTACACCTTC.

V and J are TRBV7-2 and TRBJ1-2; 7 bases match TRBD1. The germline gives CDR1 SGHTA, CDR2 FQGNSA. V gave up 5 bases and J gave up 1 base; unmatched junction bases: 10. CDR3 length: 16 amino acids. CDR3 residues: CASSPSGQALNYGYTF. As DNA, the CDR3 is TGTGCCAGCAGCCCCTCAGGACAGGCACTTAACTATGGCTACACCTTC. Combining the CDR3 with reference TRBV7-2 and TRBJ1-2 gives the whole variable domain GAGVSQSPSNKVTEKGKDVELRCDPISGHTALYWYRQSLGQGLEFLIYFQGNSAPDKSGLPSDRFSAERTGGSVSTLTIQRTQQEDSAVYLCASSPSGQALNYGYTFGSGTRLTVV.

This chain connects TRBV6-2 or TRBV6-3 to TRBJ1-5, with 8 positions matching TRBD1. The CDR3 is 15 amino acids. Germline-derived CDR1 and CDR2 are MNHEY and SVGEGT. V trimming: 6 bases; J trimming: 0 bases; junction bases outside the gene matches: 4. CDR3 sequence reads: CASSGTGHSNQPQHF. The CDR3 DNA reads as TGTGCCAGCAGCGGGACAGGACATAGCAATCAGCCCCAGCATTTT.

The chain joins TRBV7-8 to TRBJ1-2; no definite D call. Germline loops: CDR1 SGHVS, CDR2 FQNEAQ. Trimming stripped 1 base from V and 4 bases from J, with 10 bases between. The length of the CDR3 is 14 residues. CDR3 amino acids: CASSLEAGAYGYTF. Here the CDR3 DNA reads TGTGCCAGCAGCTTAGAGGCTGGAGCCTATGGCTACACCTTC. Complete variable domain (other parts from reference TRBV7-8 and TRBJ1-2): GAGVSQSPRYKVAKRGQDVALRCDPISGHVSLFWYQQALGQGPEFLTYFQNEAQLDKSGLPSDRFFAERPEGSVSTLKIQRTQQEDSAVYLCASSLEAGAYGYTFGSGTRLTVV.

The gene calls are TRBV7-6 and TRBJ1-2, with D uncertain. The CDR3 is 13 residues long. The V and J ends lost 4 bases and 4 bases respectively, with 10 bases between them. The germline V gene has CDR1 SGHVS and CDR2 FNYEAQ. In nucleotides, the CDR3 is TGTGCCAGCAGCTCGCCCGGTCTCTATGGCTACACCTTC. This translates into CASSSPGLYGYTF.

This chain joins TRBV11-2 and TRBJ2-1, with D hard to call. This CDR3 has 15 residues. V gave up 1 base and J gave up 5 bases, with 12 bases separating them. CDR1 and CDR2 (germline): SGHAT, FQNNGV. CDR3 loop: CASSLVRDFNNEQFF. CDR3 nucleotides: TGTGCCAGCAGCTTAGTGCGAGACTTTAACAATGAGCAGTTCTTC.

This sequence joins TRBV10-3 and TRBJ1-2, with D possibly being TRBD1 (6 bases). V lost 6 bases, J lost 5 bases, and 19 bases lay in between. Per germline, CDR1 ENHRY and CDR2 SYGVKD. This CDR3 comprises 15 residues. DNA of the CDR3: TGTGCCATCAGGGGGGAGAAGGCAGGGGAATATGGCTACACCTTC. Residues: CAIRGEKAGEYGYTF.

This chain connects TRBV6-1 to TRBJ1-1; weak D call: TRBD1 (5 bases). Germline lookup yields CDR1 MNHNS and CDR2 SASEGT. The CDR3 runs 15 residues. The V gene lost 1 base and the J gene lost 0 bases, with 9 bases spanning the gap. For the CDR3, the DNA is TGTGCCAGCAGTGAAGGCACAGGAATGAACACTGAAGCTTTCTTT. The encoded protein is CASSEGTGMNTEAFF.

The chain links TRBV6-2 or TRBV6-3 to TRBJ1-1, with D perhaps matching TRBD1 (6 bases). The germline V gene encodes CDR1 MNHEY and CDR2 SVGEGT. There are 16 residues in the CDR3. The ends were cut back, 2 bases at V and 0 bases at J, with 13 bases in the middle. In DNA, the CDR3 is TGTGCCAGCAGTTACGTCGGGGGGCTCATGAACACTGAAGCTTTCTTT. Its translation: CASSYVGGLMNTEAFF.

The gene calls are TRBV9 and TRBJ1-4; a possible D gene is TRBD1 (6 bases). Per germline, CDR1 SGDLS and CDR2 YYNGEE. The CDR3 is 13 amino acids. Trimming cost V 2 bases and J 8 bases, with 10 bases left between them. CDR3 protein: CASSVSGGEKLFF. CDR3 DNA sequence: TGTGCCAGCAGCGTTTCGGGGGGCGAAAAACTGTTTTTT.

This clonotype was recorded at least ten times. The rearrangement links TRBV6-4 to TRBJ2-1; 11 nucleotides line up with TRBD2. Trimming removed 2 bases from V and 4 bases from J; junction bases left unmatched: 4. The CDR3 consists of 16 residues. Germline CDR1 MRHNA, CDR2 SNTAGT. The CDR3 sequence: CASSDTTSGSYNEQFF. CDR3 sequence (DNA): TGTGCCAGCAGTGACACAACTAGCGGGAGTTACAATGAGCAGTTCTTC.

This clonotype was counted a few times. The chain employs TRBV12-3 or TRBV12-4 and TRBJ2-3, with 11 bases aligning to TRBD2. The CDR3 has 15 amino acids. V lost 5 bases and J lost 6; bases outside the gene matches: 7. In nucleotides, the CDR3 is TGTGCCAGCAGTCCTAGCGGGGGGCTGACGGATACGCAGTATTTT. Translated: CASSPSGGLTDTQYF.

At least ten counts were recorded for this clonotype. V is TRBV7-2 and J is TRBJ2-7, with D perhaps TRBD1 (5 bases). The V gene's germline CDR1 is SGHTA and CDR2 FQGNSA. The V gene lost 5 bases and the J gene lost 2 bases, with 13 bases spanning the gap. This CDR3 spans 14 amino acids. DNA of the CDR3: TGTGCCAGCAGCCGTTTTTTAGGGGCCTACGAGCAGTACTTC. This sequence encodes CASSRFLGAYEQYF.

The rearrangement uses TRBV19 and TRBJ1-2; D gene ambiguous. This CDR3 contains 15 residues. Germline loops: CDR1 LNHDA, CDR2 SQIVND (reference sequence). Trimming left V 5 bases short and J 5 bases short, with 18 bases between. The CDR3 protein is CASSGIPRTAYGYTF. The CDR3 nucleotides read TGTGCCAGTAGTGGTATTCCAAGGACGGCGTATGGCTACACCTTC.

The rearrangement links TRBV11-2 to TRBJ2-6; no definite D call. Germline CDR1 is SGHAT and CDR2 is FQNNGV. This CDR3 is built from 16 residues. Trimming shortened V by 0 bases and J by 2 bases, and 8 bases separated the two germline ends. This chain's CDR3 is CASSLDRGPGANVLTF. The DNA of the CDR3 is TGTGCCAGCAGCTTAGATCGAGGTCCTGGGGCCAACGTCCTGACTTTC.